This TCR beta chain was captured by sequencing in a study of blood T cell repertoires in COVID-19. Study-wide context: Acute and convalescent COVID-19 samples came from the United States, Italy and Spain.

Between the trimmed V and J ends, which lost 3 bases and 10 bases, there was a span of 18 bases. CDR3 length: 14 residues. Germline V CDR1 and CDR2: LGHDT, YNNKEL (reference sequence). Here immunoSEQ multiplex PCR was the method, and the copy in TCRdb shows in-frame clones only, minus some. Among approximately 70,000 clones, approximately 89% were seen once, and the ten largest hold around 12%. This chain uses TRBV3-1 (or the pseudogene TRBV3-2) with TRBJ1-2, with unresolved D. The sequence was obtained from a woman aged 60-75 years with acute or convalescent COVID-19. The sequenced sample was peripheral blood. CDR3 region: CASSQSLERASYTF. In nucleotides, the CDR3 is TGTGCCAGCAGCCAGTCGTTGGAGCGTGCATCCTACACCTTC.